This T cell receptor (beta chain) was sequenced during a study of T cell changes during pregnancy in multiple sclerosis. V lost 2 bases and J 4 bases, leaving 12 bases between the germline ends. Germline V gene sequence: CDR1 SGHRS, CDR2 YFSETQ. CDR3 size: 15 residues. Data came from immunoSEQ multiplex PCR; TCRdb stores just in-frame clones and leaves some out. This table has about 93,000 clones, 85% to 95% appearing once. Here the sequenced sample was peripheral blood, taken after pregnancy. This TCR came from a female donor with multiple sclerosis, enrolled in a pregnancy study. The chain couples TRBV5-1 to TRBJ1-4, with D possibly TRBD1 on 5 matching bases. The CDR3 loop is CASSLIGARNEKLFF. The CDR3 DNA reads as TGCGCCAGCAGCTTAATAGGGGCCCGTAATGAAAAACTGTTTTTT.